This TCR beta chain was retrieved from a study of T cell responses to AZD1222 COVID-19 vaccine. This CDR3 region has 13 residues. V lost 3 bases to trimming and J lost 7 bases, with 12 bases between them. Study-wide results and caveats: Spike-specific TCRs gained breadth and depth after people received two AZD1222 doses. Only after the peak T cell response were repertoires sampled. Across spike, vaccine-associated CD4 TCRs were found, dominant at 160-218 and 743-854. The donors showed a predominance of white British ancestry and of females, with possible underestimation of clonal diversity.

Sequencing was performed with immunoSEQ multiplex PCR; in TCRdb, only in-frame clones are kept and a portion is missing. In the table there are about 67,000 clones, approximately 80% of which are singletons. In regard to this clone: What it binds is not known.

The chain is built from TRBV12-3 or TRBV12-4 and TRBJ1-2; maybe TRBD1 (5 bases). Here the sequenced sample was peripheral blood, taken on day 0 of AZD1222 vaccination. This TCR was sampled from an adult in good health. Written as DNA, the CDR3 is TGTGCCAGCAGTTTCTCCCAGGGTCGTGGCTACACCTTC. Amino acid sequence: CASSFSQGRGYTF.